This T cell receptor (beta chain) was obtained from a study of cytomegalovirus exposure and HLA in healthy donors. The PCR contained 60 Vbeta and 13 Jbeta primers. The data were produced by immunoSEQ multiplex PCR, yet TCRdb's version contains in-frame clones alone and is incomplete. The sample carries 150,000 to 190,000 clones, around 75% recorded once. Turning to this clone: What it binds is unknown.

Germline CDR1 and CDR2: SGHVS and FNYEAQ. Trimming removed 1 base from V and 8 bases from J, with 11 bases in between. The CDR3 is 13 residues long. Findings and caveats of the study: A later examination showed that TCR association rates differed by HLA locus, with DRB1 most and HLA-C fewest.

The chain links TRBV7-6 to TRBJ1-2; D is possibly TRBD1 (5 bases). The sequencing input was PBMCs. The receptor comes from a man younger than 35 in good health and CMV-seronegative. DNA of the CDR3: TGTGCCAGCAGCTTAGACGCGGGGGGGGGCTACACCTTC. Protein: CASSLDAGGGYTF.